A selection of T cell receptor beta chains follows, all from one sample in a study of T cell responses to AZD1222 COVID-19 vaccine. Clones were read by immunoSEQ multiplex PCR, and TCRdb kept only the in-frame ones, dropping some. The table records about 42,000 clones, approximately 90% of them present only once. The sequencing used peripheral blood, collected 28 days after the second AZD1222 dose. Receptors originate from an adult who received the AZD1222 COVID-19 vaccine. CDR3s include the opening cysteine and the closing phenylalanine or tryptophan. Fields, in order: V gene, CDR3 length, CDR3 protein.

V gene: TRBV19
CDR3 length: 14
CDR3 protein: CASSRLQGPQPQHF

V gene: TRBV5-1
CDR3 length: 13
CDR3 protein: CASSLAQGYGYTF

V gene: TRBV2
CDR3 length: 14
CDR3 protein: CASRVQTGGETQYF

V gene: TRBV7-8
CDR3 length: 14
CDR3 protein: CASSLWTSAYEQYF

V gene: TRBV25-1
CDR3 length: 14
CDR3 protein: CASSDRVVQETQYF

V gene: TRBV5-6
CDR3 length: 17
CDR3 protein: CASSLFGSTDRLYEQYF

V gene: TRBV27
CDR3 length: 17
CDR3 protein: CASSEIASGMSTDTQYF

V gene: TRBV2
CDR3 length: 12
CDR3 protein: CASGPGDGELFF

V gene: TRBV9
CDR3 length: 14
CDR3 protein: CASSVSLADYEQYF

V gene: TRBV3-1/TRBV3-2
CDR3 length: 15
CDR3 protein: CASSLGASSYNEQFF

V gene: TRBV9
CDR3 length: 14
CDR3 protein: CASSVGGQGSWQYF

V gene: TRBV7-3
CDR3 length: 17
CDR3 protein: CASSPGTISADTGELFF

V gene: TRBV5-1
CDR3 length: 14
CDR3 protein: CASSLGGGANEQFF

V gene: TRBV6-5
CDR3 length: 15
CDR3 protein: CASSYSKAIGDGYTF

V gene: TRBV7-9
CDR3 length: 15
CDR3 protein: CASSSLAGSSDTQYF

V gene: TRBV25-1
CDR3 length: 13
CDR3 protein: CASSPEGPYGYTF

V gene: TRBV12-5
CDR3 length: 16
CDR3 protein: CASGLVLRRESYEQYF

V gene: TRBV15
CDR3 length: 12
CDR3 protein: CATSSYKNIQYF

V gene: TRBV5-1
CDR3 length: 15
CDR3 protein: CASKFGTPGSYEQYF

V gene: TRBV7-9
CDR3 length: 15
CDR3 protein: CASSLGGQQWHEQYF

V gene: TRBV10-3
CDR3 length: 15
CDR3 protein: CAISESKGRNTEAFF

V gene: TRBV10-3
CDR3 length: 13
CDR3 protein: CAISEPGLLEQYF

V gene: TRBV7-9
CDR3 length: 15
CDR3 protein: CASSPGQGRGSPLHF

V gene: TRBV5-1
CDR3 length: 16
CDR3 protein: CASSPAGVSNTGELFF

V gene: TRBV19
CDR3 length: 14
CDR3 protein: CASRLDGMNTEAFF

V gene: TRBV5-1
CDR3 length: 14
CDR3 protein: CASSLAGGSYEQYF

V gene: TRBV29-1
CDR3 length: 14
CDR3 protein: CSALTGNRGTEAFF

V gene: TRBV7-3
CDR3 length: 16
CDR3 protein: CASSLNPGLAVGEQFF

V gene: TRBV6-4
CDR3 length: 16
CDR3 protein: CASSASGWLGNTEAFF

V gene: TRBV7-9
CDR3 length: 16
CDR3 protein: CASRQTGGSYNSPLHF

V gene: TRBV12-3/TRBV12-4
CDR3 length: 13
CDR3 protein: CASSQGGANGYTF

V gene: TRBV5-1
CDR3 length: 14
CDR3 protein: CASSFNWEGSEQYF